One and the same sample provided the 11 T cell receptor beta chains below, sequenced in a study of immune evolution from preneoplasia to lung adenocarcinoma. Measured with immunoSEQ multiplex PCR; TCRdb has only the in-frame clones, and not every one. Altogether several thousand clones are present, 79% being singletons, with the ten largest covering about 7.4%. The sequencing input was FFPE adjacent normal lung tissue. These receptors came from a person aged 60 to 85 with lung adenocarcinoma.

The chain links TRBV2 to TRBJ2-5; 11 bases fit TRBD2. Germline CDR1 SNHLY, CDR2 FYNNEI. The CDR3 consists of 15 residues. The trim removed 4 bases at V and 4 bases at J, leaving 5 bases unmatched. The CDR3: CASSGTTSGGETQYF. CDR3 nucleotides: TGTGCCAGCAGTGGAACTACTAGCGGGGGAGAGACCCAGTACTTC.

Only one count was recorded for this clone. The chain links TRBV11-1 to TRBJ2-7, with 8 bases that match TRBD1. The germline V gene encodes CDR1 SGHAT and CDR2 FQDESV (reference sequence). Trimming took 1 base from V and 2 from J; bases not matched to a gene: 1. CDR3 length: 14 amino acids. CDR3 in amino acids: CASSLGTGPYEQYF. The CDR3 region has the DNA TGTGCCAGCAGCTTAGGGACAGGGCCCTACGAGCAGTACTTC.

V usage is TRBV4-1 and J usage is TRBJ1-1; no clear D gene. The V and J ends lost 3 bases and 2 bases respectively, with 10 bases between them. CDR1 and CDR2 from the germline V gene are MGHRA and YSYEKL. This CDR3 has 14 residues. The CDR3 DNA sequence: TGCGCCAGCAGCCAGCCCATTATAAACACTGAAGCTTTCTTT. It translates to CASSQPIINTEAFF.

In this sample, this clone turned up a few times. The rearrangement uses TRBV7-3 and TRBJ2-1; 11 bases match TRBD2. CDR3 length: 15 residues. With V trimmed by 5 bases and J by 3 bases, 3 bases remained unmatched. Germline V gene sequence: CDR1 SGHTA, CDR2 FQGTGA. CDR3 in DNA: TGTGCCAGCAGCCTAGGACTAGCGGGCTACAATGAGCAGTTCTTC. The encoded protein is CASSLGLAGYNEQFF.

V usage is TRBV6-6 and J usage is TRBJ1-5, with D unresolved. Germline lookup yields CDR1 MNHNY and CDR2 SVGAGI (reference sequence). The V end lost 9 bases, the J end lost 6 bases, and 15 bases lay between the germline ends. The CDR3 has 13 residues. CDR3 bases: TGTGCCAGTTTTTCAAGGGAGGCTCAGCCCCAGCATTTT. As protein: CASFSREAQPQHF.

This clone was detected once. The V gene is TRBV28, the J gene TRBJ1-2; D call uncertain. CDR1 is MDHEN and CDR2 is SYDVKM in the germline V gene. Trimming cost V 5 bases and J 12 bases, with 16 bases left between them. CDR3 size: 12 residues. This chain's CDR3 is CASSPSGVKHTF. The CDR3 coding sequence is TGTGCCAGCAGTCCTAGCGGGGTTAAACACACCTTC.

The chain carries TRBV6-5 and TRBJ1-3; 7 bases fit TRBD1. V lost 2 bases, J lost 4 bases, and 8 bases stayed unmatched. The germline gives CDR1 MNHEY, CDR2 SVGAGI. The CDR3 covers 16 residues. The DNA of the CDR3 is TGTGCCAGCAGTTACCAAAGACAGGGTCCGGGAAACACCATATATTTT. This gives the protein CASSYQRQGPGNTIYF.

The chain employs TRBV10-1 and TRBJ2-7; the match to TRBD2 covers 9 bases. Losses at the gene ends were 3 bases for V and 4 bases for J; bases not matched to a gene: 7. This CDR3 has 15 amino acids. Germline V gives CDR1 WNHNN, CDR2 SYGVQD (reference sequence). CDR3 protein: CASSDPGTSKYEQYF. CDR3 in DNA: TGCGCCAGCAGTGACCCCGGGACTAGCAAGTACGAGCAGTACTTC.

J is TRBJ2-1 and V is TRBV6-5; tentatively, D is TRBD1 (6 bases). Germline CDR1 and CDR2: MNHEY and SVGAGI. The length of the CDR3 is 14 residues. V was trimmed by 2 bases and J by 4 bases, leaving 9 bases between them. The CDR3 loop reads CASSYGGQYNEQFF. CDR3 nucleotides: TGTGCCAGCAGTTACGGGGGCCAGTACAATGAGCAGTTCTTC.

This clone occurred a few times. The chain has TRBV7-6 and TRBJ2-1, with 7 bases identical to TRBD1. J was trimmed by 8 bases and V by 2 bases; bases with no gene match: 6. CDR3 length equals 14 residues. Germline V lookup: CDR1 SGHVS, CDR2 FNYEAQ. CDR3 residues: CASSLTGERDEQFF. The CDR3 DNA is TGTGCCAGCAGCTTAACAGGGGAACGGGATGAGCAGTTCTTC.

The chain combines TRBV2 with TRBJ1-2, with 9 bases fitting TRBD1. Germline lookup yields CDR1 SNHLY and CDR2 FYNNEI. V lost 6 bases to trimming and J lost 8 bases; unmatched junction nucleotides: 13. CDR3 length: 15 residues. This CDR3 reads CASRGDIGTGQGYTF. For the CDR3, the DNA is TGTGCCAGCAGGGGCGATATCGGGACAGGGCAAGGCTACACCTTC.